This T cell receptor beta chain stems from a study of CD8+ T cells in alopecia areata. Peripheral blood and lesional scalp punch biopsies were taken from alopecia areata patients. Reverse transcribed after extraction, RNA yielded cDNA as the sequencing template. Clones were read by immunoSEQ multiplex PCR, and TCRdb kept only the in-frame ones, dropping some. Among some 110,000 clones listed, less than 45% were seen once. Regarding this clone: Its antigen is not identified.

General study results and limits: Lesional scalp displayed greater clonality than normal scalp, most notably in alopecia totalis/universalis.

The CDR3 covers 15 residues. V lost 4 bases and J lost 0, with 10 bases in between. Germline CDR1 is WSHSY and CDR2 is SAAADI. V and J are TRBV10-2 and TRBJ2-1; TRBD2 is a possible D gene (6 bases). The specimen sequenced was CD4+ T cells sorted from blood. The TCR sequence derives from a human donor with alopecia areata. CDR3 amino acids: CASSGAGSSYNEQFF. For the CDR3, the DNA is TGCGCCAGCAGTGGGGCGGGGAGCTCCTACAATGAGCAGTTCTTC.